Below are 8 T cell receptor beta chains sequenced from a single sample in a study of blood T cell repertoires in COVID-19. Profiled with immunoSEQ multiplex PCR; TCRdb holds only in-frame clones, not every one. The repertoire has over 85,000 clones, around 79% of them found once; the top ten carry 20% to 25%. Source material: peripheral blood. The source is a human donor in a cohort sampled during active COVID-19.

The chain combines TRBV5-4 with TRBJ2-1; 9 bases agree with TRBD2. Germline V lookup: CDR1 SGHNT, CDR2 YYREEE (reference sequence). The CDR3 runs to 15 residues. The V and J ends lost 1 base and 5 bases, in that order; junction bases with no gene match: 4. The CDR3 loop reads CASSLSAGGNNEQFF. The CDR3 nucleotides are TGTGCCAGCAGCTTGAGTGCGGGGGGGAACAATGAGCAGTTCTTC.

The chain couples TRBV12-3 or TRBV12-4 to TRBJ2-5, with a possible D match to TRBD2 (6 bases). This CDR3 region has 12 residues. The germline V and J ends were trimmed by 6 bases and 5 bases, with 10 bases remaining between them. CDR3 in amino acids: CASSNAGETQYF. As DNA, the CDR3 is TGTGCCAGCAGCAATGCGGGGGAGACCCAGTACTTC.

The chain employs TRBV11-2 and TRBJ2-7; TRBD1 matches 10 bases. J gave up 6 bases and V 8 bases, and 13 bases lay outside the gene matches. The CDR3 runs to 15 residues. Per germline, CDR1 SGHAT and CDR2 FQNNGV. CDR3: CASGYAGTGVSEQYF. CDR3 DNA sequence: TGTGCCAGCGGATACGCGGGGACAGGGGTCAGCGAGCAGTACTTC.

The chain links TRBV5-1 to TRBJ2-2, with TRBD2 identical over 7 bases. V trimming: 2 bases; J trimming: 6 bases; junction bases outside the gene matches: 4. The CDR3 covers 14 residues. Germline loops: CDR1 SGHRS, CDR2 YFSETQ. In DNA, the CDR3 is TGCGCCAGCAGCTTAGCGGGGTGGTCCGGGGAGCTGTTTTTT. This codes for CASSLAGWSGELFF. The full variable domain, its missing parts supplied by reference TRBV5-1 and TRBJ2-2, is KAGVTQTPRYLIKTRGQQVTLSCSPISGHRSVSWYQQTPGQGLQFLFEYFSETQRNKGNFPGRFSGRQFSNSRSEMNVSTLELGDSALYLCASSLAGWSGELFFGEGSRLTVL.

The chain uses TRBV6-1 and TRBJ1-2, with D perhaps TRBD1 (5 bases). The V gene's germline CDR1 is MNHNS and CDR2 SASEGT. The CDR3 extends over 13 amino acids. V shed 5 bases and J shed 7 bases, with 14 bases lying between them. The CDR3: CASSSAGSSGYTF. The CDR3 DNA sequence: TGTGCCAGCAGTTCGGCAGGGTCTAGTGGCTACACCTTC.

The rearrangement links TRBV27 to TRBJ1-2; 8 bases map to TRBD1. Germline CDR1 and CDR2: MNHEY and SMNVEV (reference sequence). The CDR3 sequence is 20 residues long. Trimming cost V 0 bases and J 2 bases; bases outside gene matches: 17. In DNA, the CDR3 is TGTGCCAGCAGTTTATCATCGGCTATCTTTGCAGGGGGCGTAAACTATGGCTACACCTTC. Protein sequence: CASSLSSAIFAGGVNYGYTF.

The V gene is TRBV11-3, the J gene TRBJ2-2; D gene unclear. The germline V gene encodes CDR1 SGHNT and CDR2 YENEEA. The V end lost 2 bases, the J end lost 3 bases, and 4 bases lay between the germline ends. This CDR3 is 13 amino acids long. The CDR3 nucleotides are TGTGCCAGCAGCTTACCGGACACCGGGGAGCTGTTTTTT. Encoded protein: CASSLPDTGELFF.

The chain uses TRBV5-1 and TRBJ2-3; TRBD2 matches at 8 bases. J was trimmed by 4 bases and V by 5 bases; bases with no gene match: 21. Germline V lookup: CDR1 SGHRS, CDR2 YFSETQ. The CDR3 totals 19 residues. CDR3 sequence reads: CASRRGLAGEGGFPDTQYF. In DNA form, the CDR3 reads TGCGCCAGCAGACGGGGGCTAGCGGGCGAGGGCGGTTTTCCAGATACGCAGTATTTT.